These 10 T cell receptor beta chains originate from one sample sequenced in a study of lymphopenia after photon versus proton radiotherapy. Repertoires were generated with immunoSEQ multiplex PCR, while TCRdb's copy carries only in-frame clones and drops some. The sample shows approximately 160,000 clones, less than 90% of them seen only once. The sample was peripheral blood, taken from a patient treated with photon-based radiotherapy. Receptor source: a man over 45 with gastric cancer.

The rearrangement joins TRBV4-1 to TRBJ2-7; 10 bases agree with TRBD2. Germline V gene data show CDR1 as MGHRA and CDR2 as YSYEKL. With 1 base clipped from V and 4 bases from J, the junction kept 7 bases outside the gene matches. The CDR3 extends over 16 amino acids. The CDR3 region has the DNA TGCGCCAGCAGCCAAGGCCTAGCGGGAGTTAGTTACGAGCAGTACTTC. Amino acid sequence: CASSQGLAGVSYEQYF.

The genes are TRBV6-5 and TRBJ2-7, with D hard to call. This CDR3 contains 11 residues. V gave up 7 bases and J gave up 2 bases, with 6 bases separating them. Germline V gene sequence: CDR1 MNHEY, CDR2 SVGAGI. The CDR3 region has the DNA TGTGCCAGCAAGGGCGCCTACGAGCAGTACTTC. Translating gives CASKGAYEQYF.

The chain uses TRBV11-3 and TRBJ2-3, with D possibly matching TRBD2 (5 bases). The CDR3 has 15 residues. Germline V gene sequence: CDR1 SGHNT, CDR2 YENEEA. The germline V and J ends were trimmed by 2 bases and 4 bases, with 13 bases remaining between them. CDR3 sequence: CASSLTGKGADTQYF. The CDR3 nucleotides read TGTGCCAGCAGCTTAACGGGCAAGGGAGCAGATACGCAGTATTTT.

V and J are TRBV29-1 and TRBJ2-5; TRBD2 aligns across 7 bases. Germline lookup yields CDR1 SQVTM and CDR2 ANQGSEA. The trim removed 4 bases at V and 5 bases at J, leaving 4 bases unmatched. CDR3 length equals 12 residues. CDR3 region: CSVVSGDETQYF. The CDR3 DNA is TGCAGCGTTGTCAGCGGGGATGAGACCCAGTACTTC.

The genes are TRBV28 and TRBJ2-3; D may correspond to TRBD1 or TRBD2 (5 bases each). Germline V gene sequence: CDR1 MDHEN, CDR2 SYDVKM. Trimming stripped 5 bases from V and 2 bases from J, with 11 bases between. The CDR3 is 14 amino acids. In DNA, the CDR3 is TGTGCCAGCAGTCGCCCGGGGACCACAGATACGCAGTATTTT. It yields the protein CASSRPGTTDTQYF.

The CDR3 nucleotides read TGTGCCTGGAGTGTATACCGACAGGGGGACTACACCTTC. This sequence encodes CAWSVYRQGDYTF. The chain has TRBV30 and TRBJ1-2; 9 bases match TRBD1. The CDR3 has 13 amino acids. Per the germline V gene, CDR1 is GTSNPN and CDR2 is SVGIG (reference sequence). The trim removed 0 bases at V and 10 bases at J, leaving 6 bases unmatched.

J is TRBJ2-2 and V is TRBV30; D is unresolved. Trimming stripped 5 bases from V and 9 bases from J, with 13 bases between. The CDR3 totals 12 residues. Germline V gene data show CDR1 as GTSNPN and CDR2 as SVGIG (reference sequence). DNA for the CDR3: TGTGCCTGGGGTCCCGCACTTAGGGAGCTGTTTTTT. Encoded protein: CAWGPALRELFF.

This clone was counted between two and nine times. The chain recombines TRBV29-1 with TRBJ2-7, with 10 bases lining up with TRBD1. Trimming took 4 bases from V and 6 from J; bases not matched to a gene: 9. The CDR3 has 14 amino acids. The germline V gene encodes CDR1 SQVTM and CDR2 ANQGSEA. This chain's CDR3 is CSVGTPGQGTEQYF. The CDR3, as DNA: TGCAGCGTTGGGACCCCGGGACAGGGGACCGAGCAGTACTTC.

This chain links TRBV5-4 with TRBJ2-6, with a possible D match to TRBD1 (6 bases). The germline V and J ends were trimmed by 6 bases and 0 bases, with 7 bases remaining between them. Germline-derived CDR1 and CDR2 are SGHNT and YYREEE (reference sequence). The CDR3 is 14 residues long. The CDR3 region has the DNA TGTGCCAGCAAGGACAGCTCTGGGGCCAACGTCCTGACTTTC. Translation gives CASKDSSGANVLTF.

The chain has TRBV7-6 and TRBJ2-2, with TRBD2 as a possible D gene (6 bases). V lost 5 bases to trimming and J lost 0 bases, with 10 bases between them. Germline V gene sequence: CDR1 SGHVS, CDR2 FNYEAQ. The CDR3 length is 15 residues. The CDR3 DNA sequence: TGTGCCAGCAGCCCGGGACTTACGAACACCGGGGAGCTGTTTTTT. This gives the protein CASSPGLTNTGELFF.